Listed below are T cell receptor beta chains from one sample, sequenced in a study of regulatory T cells in long-lasting Graves disease. One entry per CDR3 protein results from TCRdb running MiXCR on the multiplex PCR reads. The sample consists of roughly 440,000 distinct CDR3 sequences, about 16% of them appearing once. This sample was shared with a second study, whose subject was T cells in Graves' hyperthyroidism and ophthalmopathy.

The source material was peripheral blood mononuclear cells (PBMCs), sampled at new diagnosis, from a patient treated with antithyroid drugs. The receptors shown here come from a woman aged 18-35 years with Graves disease. CDR3s include the opening cysteine and the closing phenylalanine or tryptophan. D genes are given only for firm matches. Clone size is stated in some rows and not others, as once, few, many or a class when expanded.

j_call | v_call | d_call | clone_size | cdr3_aa | cdr3_nt
TRBJ2-1 | TRBV12-3/TRBV12-4 | TRBD2 | NA | CTSRTLAGVNEQFF | TGTACCAGCAGGACACTAGCGGGAGTCAATGAGCAGTTCTTC
TRBJ2-2 | TRBV6-1 | NA | NA | CASSLGLAPGELFF | TGTGCCAGCAGCTTGGGTCTAGCTCCCGGGGAGCTGTTTTTT
TRBJ2-3 | TRBV18 | NA | many | CASSPRLSGSTDTQYF | TGTGCCAGCTCACCGAGGTTAAGCGGGAGCACAGATACGCAGTATTTT
TRBJ1-2 | TRBV5-1 | TRBD1 | many | CASSSQGARKNYGYTF | TGCGCCAGCAGCTCACAGGGGGCGCGGAAGAACTATGGCTACACCTTC
TRBJ2-7 | TRBV7-8 | TRBD2 | NA | CASSSRTSPYEQYF | TGTGCCAGCAGCTCCAGGACTAGCCCCTACGAGCAGTACTTC
TRBJ2-3 | TRBV20-1 | TRBD2 | NA | CSATRGGGGGGPDTQYF | TGCAGTGCGACTAGAGGTGGCGGGGGGGGCGGGCCAGATACGCAGTATTTT
TRBJ2-3 | TRBV20-1 | TRBD2 | NA | CSARASGRGTQYF | TGCAGTGCTAGAGCTAGCGGGAGGGGAACGCAGTATTTT
TRBJ2-5 | TRBV28 | TRBD1 | many | CASNIRDRGQETQYF | TGTGCCAGCAACATCCGGGACAGGGGCCAAGAGACCCAGTACTTC
TRBJ2-5 | TRBV19 | TRBD2 | few | CASIGSGTLRTQYF | TGTGCCAGTATTGGTAGCGGGACTCTTCGGACCCAGTACTTC
TRBJ2-5 | TRBV5-1 | NA | NA | CASSPLVGLQETQYF | TGCGCCAGCAGCCCCCTAGTGGGTCTCCAAGAGACCCAGTACTTC
TRBJ1-4 | TRBV7-9 | NA | many | CASSLLQTNEKLFF | TGTGCCAGCAGCTTGCTGCAGACCAATGAAAAACTGTTTTTT
TRBJ1-1 | TRBV12-3/TRBV12-4 | NA | NA | CASSLKGGSTEAFF | TGTGCCAGCAGTTTGAAGGGAGGGAGCACTGAAGCTTTCTTT
TRBJ2-3 | TRBV28 | NA | many | CASHTGTGGTDTQYF | TGTGCCAGTCACACGGGGACCGGAGGGACAGATACGCAGTATTTT
TRBJ1-1 | TRBV10-2 | NA | many | CASPSIGLDWLMNTEAFF | TGCGCCAGCCCCTCGATCGGTCTCGACTGGTTGATGAACACTGAAGCTTTCTTT
TRBJ2-3 | TRBV27 | TRBD2 | many | CASSLRAGGPFDTQYF | TGTGCCAGCAGTTTAAGAGCGGGAGGGCCATTTGATACGCAGTATTTT
TRBJ2-1 | TRBV10-1 | TRBD1 | few | CASSENDRGYNEQFF | TGCGCCAGCAGCGAAAACGACAGGGGATACAATGAGCAGTTCTTC
TRBJ1-2 | TRBV7-2 | TRBD1 | few | CASSFFGTGGGNYGYTF | TGTGCCAGCAGCTTTTTTGGGACAGGGGGCGGAAACTATGGCTACACCTTC
TRBJ2-1 | TRBV3-1 | NA | many | CASSQGVTSNEQFF | TGTGCCAGCAGCCAAGGAGTTACTAGCAATGAGCAGTTCTTC
TRBJ2-4 | TRBV11-3 | TRBD2 | NA | CASSSLVGSSGIKGDIQYF | TGTGCCAGCAGCTCACTGGTTGGGTCTAGCGGGATTAAGGGTGACATTCAGTACTTC
TRBJ2-1 | TRBV12-3/TRBV12-4 | TRBD2 | NA | CASSPRLAGGPHNEQFF | TGTGCCAGCAGTCCCCGACTAGCGGGAGGGCCCCACAATGAGCAGTTCTTC
TRBJ2-3 | TRBV28 | NA | many | CASTQGGGLKSDTQYF | TGTGCCAGCACCCAAGGAGGGGGGTTAAAATCAGATACGCAGTATTTT
TRBJ2-2 | TRBV2 | TRBD1 | many | CASSVDRGGNTGELFF | TGTGCCAGCAGCGTCGACAGGGGAGGGAACACCGGGGAGCTGTTTTTT
TRBJ2-1 | TRBV6-1 | NA | many | CASSELTRSSYNEQFF | TGTGCCAGCAGTGAACTAACGAGGAGCTCCTACAATGAGCAGTTCTTC
TRBJ2-7 | TRBV30 | NA | many | CAWNHNYEQYF | TGTGCCTGGAATCACAACTACGAGCAGTACTTC
TRBJ2-6 | TRBV3-1 | NA | few | CASSQVHSGANVLTF | TGTGCCAGCAGCCAAGTCCACTCTGGGGCCAACGTCCTGACTTTC
TRBJ2-2 | TRBV3-1 | TRBD2 | many | CASSQGLAGVSGELFF | TGTGCCAGCAGCCAAGGACTAGCGGGAGTTTCCGGGGAGCTGTTTTTT
TRBJ2-7 | TRBV6-5 | NA | many | CASSYSGIQSSYEQYF | TGTGCCAGCAGTTACTCGGGGATACAGAGCTCCTACGAGCAGTACTTC
TRBJ2-2 | TRBV7-2 | NA | NA | CASSPAVGRKAGELFF | TGTGCCAGCAGCCCAGCAGTCGGTCGTAAGGCCGGGGAGCTGTTTTTT
TRBJ2-5 | TRBV20-1 | NA | many | CSARPPYQETQYF | TGCAGTGCTAGACCCCCGTACCAAGAGACCCAGTACTTC
TRBJ1-2 | TRBV5-1 | TRBD1 | NA | CASSFIPGQAGTNYGYTF | TGCGCCAGCAGCTTTATCCCGGGACAGGCGGGTACTAACTATGGCTACACCTTC
TRBJ1-2 | TRBV28 | NA | few | CASSFAIQEAYGYTF | TGTGCCAGCAGTTTCGCGATACAGGAGGCCTATGGCTACACCTTC
TRBJ2-7 | TRBV10-1 | NA | many | CASSELGASSSYEQYF | TGCGCCAGCAGTGAGTTGGGGGCTTCGAGCTCCTACGAGCAGTACTTC
TRBJ2-3 | TRBV7-9 | NA | many | CASSPRTGTRLDTQYF | TGTGCCAGCAGCCCAAGAACCGGGACTCGTCTGGATACGCAGTATTTT
TRBJ2-3 | TRBV28 | NA | many | CASSGGGTDTQYF | TGTGCCAGCAGTGGCGGCGGCACAGATACGCAGTATTTT
TRBJ2-3 | TRBV24-1 | TRBD1 | many | CATSDWGQGTDTQYF | TGTGCCACCAGTGATTGGGGACAGGGAACAGATACGCAGTATTTT
TRBJ1-2 | TRBV6-4 | NA | few | CASSEFGPRNYGYTF | TGTGCCAGCAGTGAGTTTGGACCACGAAACTATGGCTACACCTTC
TRBJ2-3 | TRBV6-2/TRBV6-3 | NA | many | CASSLDYTDTQYF | TGTGCCAGCAGCCTAGACTACACAGATACGCAGTATTTT
TRBJ2-1 | TRBV14 | NA | NA | CASSQDMMGEQFF | TGTGCCAGCAGCCAAGATATGATGGGGGAGCAGTTCTTC
TRBJ2-5 | TRBV30 | TRBD1 | few | CAWGTAQETQYF | TGTGCCTGGGGGACAGCGCAAGAGACCCAGTACTTC
TRBJ2-1 | TRBV6-2/TRBV6-3 | NA | NA | CASSSNPLQVAAYNEQFF | TGTGCCAGCAGCTCGAACCCATTACAGGTGGCCGCCTACAATGAGCAGTTCTTC